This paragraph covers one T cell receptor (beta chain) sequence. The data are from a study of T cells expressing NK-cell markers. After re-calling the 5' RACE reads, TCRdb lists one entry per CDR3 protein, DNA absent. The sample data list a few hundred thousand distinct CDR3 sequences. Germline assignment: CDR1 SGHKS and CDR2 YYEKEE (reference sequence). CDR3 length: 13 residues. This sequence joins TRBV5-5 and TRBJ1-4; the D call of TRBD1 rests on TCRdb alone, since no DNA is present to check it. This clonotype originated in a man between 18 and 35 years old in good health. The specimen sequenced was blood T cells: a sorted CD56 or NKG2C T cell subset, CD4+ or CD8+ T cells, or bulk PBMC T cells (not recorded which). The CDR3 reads CASSLSPGEKLFF.